These 7 T cell receptor beta chains were sequenced from one sample in a study of beta chain features in type 1 diabetes (dated by TCRdb to the late 2010s). Libraries were prepared through the immunoSEQ multiplex PCR assay. The entire amount of isolated RNA was reverse transcribed using the High Capacity cDNA Reverse Transcription Kit, so the sequenced TCRB transcripts were expressed ones. What TCRdb holds here is the immuneACCESS table cut down to in-frame rearrangements. Part of the clones is not present; checked against another copy, under half of the missing clones reflect an unresolved V gene, and the others are unexplained. The table for this sample lists some 410,000 clones; approximately 14% of them were counted only once. The top ten hold around 0.039% of the sample. The sample comprised naive CD4+ T cells from blood. This sample's cell subset or site label indicates: true naive CD4+ T cells. All receptors come from a man aged 25 to 40 in good health.

V is TRBV10-1 and J is TRBJ2-4; maybe TRBD2 (5 bases). V was cut by 7 bases and J by 2 bases, with 15 bases left in between. CDR1 and CDR2 from the germline V gene are WNHNN and SYGVQD (reference sequence). The CDR3 runs to 15 residues. CDR3 residues: CASKDLRVTKNIQYF. CDR3 nucleotides: TGCGCCAGCAAGGACCTGCGGGTTACCAAAAACATTCAGTACTTC.

In regard to this clone: Other DNA sequences in this sample translate to the same CDR3. The rearrangement links TRBV7-9 to TRBJ2-3; 12 bases align to TRBD2. Germline CDR1 and CDR2: SEHNR and FQNEAQ (reference sequence). V lost 5 bases to trimming and J lost 4 bases; unmatched junction nucleotides: 7. The CDR3 is 16 amino acids. The CDR3 DNA is TGTGCCAGCAGCCCTCTAGCGGGGGGGCCGTCAGATACGCAGTATTTT. Protein sequence: CASSPLAGGPSDTQYF.

The chain links TRBV5-1 to TRBJ2-1, with no clear D. Germline assignment: CDR1 SGHRS and CDR2 YFSETQ. V lost 0 bases and J 0 bases, leaving 16 bases between the germline ends. The CDR3 loop spans 18 amino acids. The CDR3, as DNA: TGCGCCAGCAGCTTGGCAGAATTCCTTTGGAGCTCCTACAATGAGCAGTTCTTC. This sequence encodes CASSLAEFLWSSYNEQFF.

V gene TRBV2 combines with J gene TRBJ2-5; the D is unclear. V lost 7 bases and J lost 5, with 11 bases in between. The CDR3 spans 12 residues. Germline values: CDR1 SNHLY, CDR2 FYNNEI. CDR3 DNA sequence: TGTGCCAGCAAATCTGCTCTGGAGACCCAGTACTTC. This gives the protein CASKSALETQYF. The full variable domain, with the rest looked up from reference TRBV2 and TRBJ2-5, is EPEVTQTPSHQVTQMGQEVILRCVPISNHLYFYWYRQILGQKVEFLVSFYNNEISEKSEIFDDQFSVERPDGSNFTLKIRSTKLEDSAMYFCASKSALETQYFGPGTRLLVL.

The genes are TRBV10-3 and TRBJ2-3, with 7 bases matching TRBD2. There are 18 residues in the CDR3. V lost 10 bases to trimming and J lost 1 base; unmatched junction nucleotides: 20. Germline CDR1 ENHRY, CDR2 SYGVKD. This CDR3 reads CASRGSVGQNSGTDTQYF. The CDR3 DNA follows: TGTGCCAGTCGCGGGAGTGTTGGGCAGAACTCAGGCACAGATACGCAGTATTTT.

This rearrangement joins TRBV2 to TRBJ1-2; D uncertain. The germline V and J ends were trimmed by 2 bases and 8 bases, with 9 bases remaining between them. Germline V gene lookup returns CDR1 SNHLY and CDR2 FYNNEI. CDR3 size: 12 residues. The CDR3 here is CASSESGSGYTF. In nucleotides, the CDR3 is TGTGCCAGCAGTGAATCCGGGTCCGGCTACACCTTC.

This clone came up a few times. The chain is built from TRBV25-1 and TRBJ2-6; TRBD2 matches at 11 bases. The length of the CDR3 is 17 residues. Looked up from germline, CDR1 is MGHDK and CDR2 is SYGVNS. V trimming: 5 bases; J trimming: 3 bases; junction bases outside the gene matches: 6. DNA of the CDR3: TGTGCCAGCAGTTCACTAGCGGGAGCACTTGGGGCCAACGTCCTGACTTTC. Amino acids: CASSSLAGALGANVLTF.